Listed here are 5 T cell receptor beta chains from one sample, sequenced in a study of CD8+ T cells in alopecia areata. It was cDNA, reverse transcribed from extracted RNA, that served as the sequencing template. Libraries were prepared by immunoSEQ multiplex PCR; TCRdb keeps only in-frame clonotypes and omits some of them. The data contain under 200,000 clones, 65% of them seen just once; the ten biggest clones take up roughly 0.85%. Treatment indicated: oral pan-JAK inhibitor, 5-10 mg twice daily. Sequenced material: CD4+ T cells sorted from blood, taken at week 4, from a patient treated with tofacitinib. The receptors derive from a human donor with alopecia areata.

This clone has only a few counts. The rearrangement uses TRBV11-2 and TRBJ2-1; 9 bases are shared with TRBD1. Trimming took 5 bases from V and 14 from J; bases not matched to a gene: 10. The CDR3 loop spans 13 amino acids. Looked up from germline, CDR1 is SGHAT and CDR2 is FQNNGV. In DNA, the CDR3 is TGTGCCAGCAGCCCAACCCGAGGACAGGGGAAGTTCTTC. Encoded protein: CASSPTRGQGKFF.

The CDR3 DNA sequence: TGTGCCTGGAGTGTACGCCGGGACAGGCACAAACTTAACTATGGCTACACCTTC. It codes for CAWSVRRDRHKLNYGYTF. J is TRBJ1-2 and V is TRBV30, with TRBD1 matching over 8 bases. Trimming took 0 bases from V and 1 from J; bases not matched to a gene: 13. The CDR3 totals 18 residues. The V gene's germline CDR1 is GTSNPN and CDR2 SVGIG (reference sequence).

The V gene is TRBV29-1, the J gene TRBJ2-5; 9 nucleotides agree with TRBD1. The V segment lost 4 bases and the J segment 4 bases; nucleotides outside the gene matches: 7. This CDR3 spans 14 amino acids. The germline V gene encodes CDR1 SQVTM and CDR2 ANQGSEA. The DNA of the CDR3 is TGCAGCGTTGGGCCTACAGGGGGCGGAGAGACCCAGTACTTC. Protein: CSVGPTGGGETQYF.

This chain links TRBV2 with TRBJ2-5; D is unresolved. Germline values: CDR1 SNHLY, CDR2 FYNNEI. The CDR3 runs to 12 residues. The ends were cut back, 1 base at V and 2 bases at J, with 2 bases in the middle. The CDR3 DNA follows: TGTGCCAGCAGTGAAGTACAAGAGACCCAGTACTTC. Translation: CASSEVQETQYF. Filled out from reference TRBV2 and TRBJ2-5, the complete variable domain reads EPEVTQTPSHQVTQMGQEVILRCVPISNHLYFYWYRQILGQKVEFLVSFYNNEISEKSEIFDDQFSVERPDGSNFTLKIRSTKLEDSAMYFCASSEVQETQYFGPGTRLLVL.

The chain links TRBV18 to TRBJ2-3; perhaps TRBD2 as D (5 bases). The V gene's germline CDR1 is KGHSH and CDR2 LQKENI. The CDR3 contains 13 residues. Trimming removed 3 bases at V and 5 bases at J, with 9 bases between. The CDR3 is CASSPDSEDTQYF. Here the CDR3 DNA reads TGTGCCAGCTCACCGGACTCTGAAGATACGCAGTATTTT.